This entry concerns a single TCR beta chain. No antigen is known for it. V was trimmed by 7 bases and J by 0 bases, leaving 12 bases between them. Germline V gene sequence: CDR1 DFQATT, CDR2 SNEGSKA (reference sequence). The CDR3 loop spans 13 amino acids. These data are taken from a study of early T cells in non-severe SARS-CoV-2 infection. Overall study: From unsorted whole blood, bulk RNA was sequenced, and the chains remained unpaired.

Unique molecular identifier tags were affixed to discrete cDNA molecules. TCRdb re-called the 5' RACE reads with MiXCR, one entry per CDR3 protein. Seen here are 50,000 to 85,000 distinct CDR3 sequences, approximately 9% observed once, and the top ten hold roughly 3%. The study, taken as a whole, reports: Lookups in VDJdb leaned toward anti-spike CD8 responses and missed private and CD4 specificities.

The chain has TRBV20-1 and TRBJ1-1, with D unclear. The source of this sequence is an adult who was a healthcare worker with PCR-confirmed SARS-CoV-2 infection or an uninfected control (not recorded which). Specimen: whole blood. Written as DNA, the CDR3 is TGCAGTGTCAGTGGGGTCATGAACACTGAAGCTTTCTTT. It translates to CSVSGVMNTEAFF.